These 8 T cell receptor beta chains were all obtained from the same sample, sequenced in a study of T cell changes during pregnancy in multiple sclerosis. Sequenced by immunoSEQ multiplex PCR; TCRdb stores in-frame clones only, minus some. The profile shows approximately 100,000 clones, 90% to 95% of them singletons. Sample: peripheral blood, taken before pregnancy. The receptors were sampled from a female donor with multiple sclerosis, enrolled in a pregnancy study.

For the CDR3, the DNA is TGTGCTAGTGGTTTGGGGACAGGGGGCGGGGAGCTGTTTTTT. It specifies CASGLGTGGGELFF. V and J are TRBV12-5 and TRBJ2-2, with TRBD1 matching over 10 bases. The CDR3 is 14 residues long. Germline V CDR1 and CDR2: LGHNT, FRNRAP. J was trimmed by 7 bases and V by 1 base; bases with no gene match: 0.

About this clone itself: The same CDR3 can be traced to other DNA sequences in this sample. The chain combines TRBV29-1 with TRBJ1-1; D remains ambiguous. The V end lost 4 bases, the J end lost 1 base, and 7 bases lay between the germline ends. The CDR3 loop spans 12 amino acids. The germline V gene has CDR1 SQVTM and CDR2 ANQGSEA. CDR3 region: CSVGTGNTEAFF. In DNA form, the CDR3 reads TGCAGCGTTGGAACGGGGAACACTGAAGCTTTCTTT.

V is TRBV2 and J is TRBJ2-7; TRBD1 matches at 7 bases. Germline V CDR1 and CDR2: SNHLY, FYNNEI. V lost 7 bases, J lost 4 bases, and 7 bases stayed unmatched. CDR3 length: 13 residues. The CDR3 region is CASTLPGQYEQYF. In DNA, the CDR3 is TGTGCCAGCACCCTGCCGGGACAGTACGAGCAGTACTTC.

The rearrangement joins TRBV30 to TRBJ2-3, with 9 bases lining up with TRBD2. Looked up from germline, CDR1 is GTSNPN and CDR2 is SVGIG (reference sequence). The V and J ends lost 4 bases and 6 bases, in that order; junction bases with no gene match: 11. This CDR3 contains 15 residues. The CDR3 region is CAWIIWRGGGDTQYF. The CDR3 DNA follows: TGTGCCTGGATCATTTGGCGCGGGGGGGGTGATACGCAGTATTTT.

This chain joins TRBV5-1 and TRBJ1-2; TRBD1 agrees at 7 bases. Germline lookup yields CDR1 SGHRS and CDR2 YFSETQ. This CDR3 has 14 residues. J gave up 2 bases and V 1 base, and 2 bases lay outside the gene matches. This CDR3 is CASSLTGQNYGYTF. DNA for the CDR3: TGCGCCAGCAGCTTGACGGGACAGAACTATGGCTACACCTTC. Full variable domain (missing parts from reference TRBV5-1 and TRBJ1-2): KAGVTQTPRYLIKTRGQQVTLSCSPISGHRSVSWYQQTPGQGLQFLFEYFSETQRNKGNFPGRFSGRQFSNSRSEMNVSTLELGDSALYLCASSLTGQNYGYTFGSGTRLTVV.

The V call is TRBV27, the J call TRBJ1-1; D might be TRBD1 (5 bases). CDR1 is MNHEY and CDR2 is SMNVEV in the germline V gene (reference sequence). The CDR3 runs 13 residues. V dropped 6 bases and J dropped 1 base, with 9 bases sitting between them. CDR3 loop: CASSGGTNTEAFF. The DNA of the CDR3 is TGTGCCAGCAGCGGGGGGACGAACACTGAAGCTTTCTTT.

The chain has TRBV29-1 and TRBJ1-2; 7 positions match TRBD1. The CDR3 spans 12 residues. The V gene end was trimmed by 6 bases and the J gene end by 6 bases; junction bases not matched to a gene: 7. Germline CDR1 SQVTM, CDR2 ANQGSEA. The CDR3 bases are TGCAGCGTCACGCCCGGGACAGATGGCTACACCTTC. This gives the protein CSVTPGTDGYTF.

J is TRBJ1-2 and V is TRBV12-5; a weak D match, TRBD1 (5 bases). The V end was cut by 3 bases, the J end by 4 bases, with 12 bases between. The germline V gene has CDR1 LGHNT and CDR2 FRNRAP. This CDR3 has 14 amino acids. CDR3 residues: CASGLPDRSYGYTF. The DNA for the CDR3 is TGTGCTAGTGGTTTACCCGACAGATCCTATGGCTACACCTTC.